This record looks at one TCR beta chain sequence and its context. Its binding antigen is unknown. Base qualities are not provided; no much larger clone lies one nucleotide away. V is pruned by 2 bases and J by 4 bases, leaving 11 bases of the junction without a gene match. The CDR3 covers 16 residues, taking in both the cysteine and the phenylalanine. Only the CDR3 region is kept as DNA, spanning 48 bases read in frame from base 1. The germline V gene specifies MNHEY as CDR1 and SVGAGI as CDR2. This entry belongs to a study of human thymus T cells (dated by TCRdb to the early 2020s). For context, the study as a whole: The study characterized TCR alpha and beta repertoires from roughly 8 infant thymus samples and a few related peripheral blood samples. The cohort included about six male and two female infants, with donor ages spanning 7 to 244 days.

The immunoSEQ multiplex PCR assay was used to amplify the TCRB and TCRAD loci from a standardized amount of quality-controlled genomic DNA. The amplicons covered the V(D)J region and were long enough to include the CDR3 and to identify the V and J genes. Amplicon sequencing was performed on an Illumina platform through the commercial immunoSEQ service. Regarding the original processing steps: Primer bias and sequencing errors were corrected as previously described, and TCRAD and TCRB were defined on the basis of the IMGT database. immunoSEQ Analyzer 3.0 and VDJTools were used for repertoire analysis, which covered basic statistics, V/J segment usage, diversity estimates, rarefaction and pairwise overlap. Diversity was estimated using the Chao1, ChaoE, Efron-Thisted, Shannon and inverse Simpson indices, and was also estimated on datasets down-sampled to the size of the smallest sample. Repertoire overlap used strict matching of CDR3 nucleotide sequence, V gene and J gene, with Jaccard-based multidimensional scaling clustering. The table comes from immuneACCESS by way of TCRdb, which keeps in-frame sequences with V and J called. Part of the clones is missing from these tables; in studies checked, under half for an unresolved V gene and the rest for unknown reasons. The V and J calls and clone size were taken over from that table, and D and trimming were inferred from the DNA. The sample contains about 60,000 clones, 90% to 95% of them found a single time. The ten most abundant clones make up under 7% of the sample.

Study-wide findings and limitations: Biased V and J gene segment usage appeared to be present in both thymic and peripheral blood repertoires. On average, thymus samples yielded hundreds of thousands of unique TCRB clonotypes, whereas blood samples yielded around 84,000.

Immunologically healthy infants undergoing open corrective cardiac surgery for congenital heart defects in Finland were used as donors. During surgery, a small roughly 0.45-1 mL aliquot of peripheral blood was collected from four of the eight donors. For the blood samples, genomic DNA was extracted from all available leukocytes instead of from a set number of cells. ACK lysis buffer was used to remove erythrocytes from blood, and the leukocytes were stored at -70 degrees C as pellets. A QIAsymphony instrument was used to extract genomic DNA from the frozen cell pellets. The chain uses TRBV6-5 and TRBJ2-7, and TRBD2 aligns with 7 junction nucleotides. The TCR originated in a boy younger than two with a congenital heart defect but otherwise immunologically healthy. Input material: blood. The sequence in DNA is TGTGCCAGCAGTTACGCAAAAGGGAGGGGAAATTACGAGCAGTACTTC. It encodes CASSYAKGRGNYEQYF.